The 25 T cell receptor beta chains below were found in one sample sequenced in a study of blood T cell repertoires in COVID-19. Using immunoSEQ multiplex PCR, the repertoire was profiled, and TCRdb retains in-frame clones only, with some absent. The table has roughly 280,000 clones, 70% to 90% seen once; the top ten hold about 4.5%. Sequences were obtained from peripheral blood. These receptors were collected from a man between 60 and 70 years old who had recovered from COVID-19.

The chain recombines TRBV27 with TRBJ2-7; possible D gene TRBD1, 6 bases. Germline V gene lookup returns CDR1 MNHEY and CDR2 SMNVEV (reference sequence). Trimming took 5 bases from V and 2 from J, leaving 16 bases between them. The CDR3 sequence is 15 residues long. The CDR3 bases are TGTGCCAGCAGTATACAGGGTAAGATGACCTACGAGCAGTACTTC. It is translated as CASSIQGKMTYEQYF.

The chain carries TRBV7-6 and TRBJ2-7; D perhaps matches TRBD2 (6 bases). Trimming pared 5 bases from V and 4 bases from J, leaving 15 bases between. This CDR3 contains 14 residues. Germline values: CDR1 SGHVS, CDR2 FNYEAQ. The chain's CDR3 is CASSRTELAYEQYF. The CDR3 DNA sequence: TGTGCCAGCAGCAGGACCGAACTAGCTTACGAGCAGTACTTC. Supplemented by reference TRBV7-6 and TRBJ2-7, the full variable domain reads GAGVSQSPRYKVTKRGQDVALRCDPISGHVSLYWYRQALGQGPEFLTYFNYEAQQDKSGLPNDRFSAERPEGSISTLTIQRTEQRDSAMYRCASSRTELAYEQYFGPGTRLTVT.

J is TRBJ2-5 and V is TRBV3-1 (or the pseudogene TRBV3-2); D gene ambiguous. Germline V gene lookup returns CDR1 LGHDT and CDR2 YNNKEL (reference sequence). The CDR3 is 18 residues long. Deletions cut 1 base from V and 4 bases from J, with 22 bases between. CDR3 loop: CASSQVRQINFRGETQYF. As DNA, the CDR3 is TGTGCCAGCAGCCAAGTGAGGCAGATTAACTTCCGCGGAGAGACCCAGTACTTC.

The chain uses TRBV28 and TRBJ2-7, with D possibly TRBD2 on 5 matching bases. Germline lookup yields CDR1 MDHEN and CDR2 SYDVKM. Trimming removed 7 bases from V and 6 bases from J, with 16 bases in between. The CDR3 is made up of 13 amino acids. The CDR3 sequence: CASNEGRRLEQYF. For the CDR3, the DNA is TGTGCCAGCAACGAGGGCAGGAGACTCGAGCAGTACTTC.

CDR3 sequence reads: CASSTGAGGYGYTF. CDR3 in DNA: TGTGCCAGCAGCACAGGGGCAGGGGGCTATGGCTACACCTTC. This rearrangement joins TRBV7-8 to TRBJ1-2; TRBD1 matches at 7 bases. J lost 4 bases, V lost 5 bases, and 7 bases had no gene match. The CDR3 sequence is 14 residues long. Germline CDR1 and CDR2: SGHVS and FQNEAQ.

A note on this clone: This sample includes further DNA sequences coding for the same CDR3. The chain recombines TRBV2 with TRBJ2-1; D not resolved. V was pared by 2 bases and J by 7 bases, with 3 bases between. The CDR3 consists of 11 residues. CDR1 is SNHLY, CDR2 FYNNEI, per germline. In DNA form, the CDR3 reads TGTGCCAGCAGTGAACCAAATGAGCAGTTCTTC. Encoded protein: CASSEPNEQFF.

V is TRBV27 and J is TRBJ2-7; D possibly corresponds to TRBD2 (6 bases). This CDR3 spans 15 amino acids. Germline V gene lookup returns CDR1 MNHEY and CDR2 SMNVEV (reference sequence). Trimming removed 6 bases from V and 5 bases from J, with 20 bases in between. CDR3 nucleotide sequence: TGTGCCAGCAGCTATAAACCCGGGAGTGCAAACGAGCAGTACTTC. Its translation: CASSYKPGSANEQYF.

The chain couples TRBV6-5 to TRBJ2-2, with TRBD2 identical over 7 bases. The CDR3 loop spans 15 amino acids. V gave up 7 bases and J gave up 1 base; unmatched junction bases: 6. The V gene's germline CDR1 is MNHEY and CDR2 SVGAGI. CDR3 nucleotides: TGTGCCAGCACCTTGACTAGCTTGAACACCGGGGAGCTGTTTTTT. Translated, it gives CASTLTSLNTGELFF.

DNA for the CDR3: TGTGCCAGCAGCGAAATCCGAGGGATACTCTTAAGCACAGATACGCAGTATTTT. Protein sequence: CASSEIRGILLSTDTQYF. This chain connects TRBV5-4 to TRBJ2-3, with TRBD2 as a possible D gene (5 bases). V shed 4 bases and J shed 0 bases, with 21 bases lying between them. The CDR3 has 18 amino acids. The germline V gene has CDR1 SGHNT and CDR2 YYREEE (reference sequence).

The rearrangement links TRBV7-2 to TRBJ1-5; 7 bases map to TRBD1. CDR3 length: 13 amino acids. With 5 bases clipped from V and 4 bases from J, the junction kept 2 bases outside the gene matches. Per germline, CDR1 SGHTA and CDR2 FQGNSA. CDR3 residues: CASSEGQNQPQHF. The CDR3 DNA follows: TGTGCCAGCAGCGAGGGACAGAATCAGCCCCAGCATTTT. Together with reference TRBV7-2 and TRBJ1-5, the CDR3 gives the full variable domain: GAGVSQSPSNKVTEKGKDVELRCDPISGHTALYWYRQSLGQGLEFLIYFQGNSAPDKSGLPSDRFSAERTGGSVSTLTIQRTQQEDSAVYLCASSEGQNQPQHFGDGTRLSIL.

This chain connects TRBV5-4 to TRBJ1-2; D might be TRBD1 (5 bases). V dropped 0 bases and J dropped 0 bases, with 9 bases sitting between them. The CDR3 contains 15 residues. Germline-derived CDR1 and CDR2 are SGHNT and YYREEE (reference sequence). The CDR3 loop reads CASSLAGGANYGYTF. The CDR3 bases are TGTGCCAGCAGCTTGGCAGGAGGGGCTAACTATGGCTACACCTTC.

J is TRBJ1-4 and V is TRBV4-2; no reliable D call. The ends were cut back, 0 bases at V and 8 bases at J, with 13 bases in the middle. The CDR3 spans 15 residues. Germline CDR1 is LGHNA and CDR2 is YNFKEQ. CDR3 protein: CASSQDGVKVEKLFF. The DNA of the CDR3 is TGTGCCAGCAGCCAAGACGGGGTTAAGGTGGAAAAACTGTTTTTT.

The rearrangement uses TRBV9 and TRBJ2-2; 8 bases fit TRBD1. V was clipped by 5 bases and J by 2 bases; unmatched bases: 5. The CDR3 contains 15 residues. Germline-derived CDR1 and CDR2 are SGDLS and YYNGEE. CDR3 DNA sequence: TGTGCCAGCAGACCGGGACAGGTCAACACCGGGGAGCTGTTTTTT. Its translation is CASRPGQVNTGELFF.

The chain employs TRBV5-6 and TRBJ2-5; 8 bases match TRBD1. V was clipped by 2 bases and J by 4 bases; unmatched bases: 1. This CDR3 is built from 13 residues. CDR1 and CDR2 (germline): SGHDT, YYEEEE. Here the CDR3 reads CASSFDRGETQYF. CDR3 DNA sequence: TGTGCCAGCAGCTTCGACAGGGGAGAGACCCAGTACTTC.

V and J are TRBV30 and TRBJ1-4, with TRBD1 identical over 7 bases. Germline CDR1 reads GTSNPN; CDR2 reads SVGIG (reference sequence). The CDR3 spans 14 residues. V was clipped by 3 bases and J by 7 bases; unmatched bases: 8. Here the CDR3 reads CAWSADRWGEKLFF. In DNA form, the CDR3 reads TGTGCCTGGAGCGCGGACAGGTGGGGTGAAAAACTGTTTTTT.

This sequence joins TRBV5-1 and TRBJ2-5; a weak D match, TRBD1 (6 bases). The CDR3 spans 14 residues. V lost 6 bases to trimming and J lost 1 base, with 13 bases between them. In germline, CDR1 is SGHRS, CDR2 YFSETQ. CDR3 in amino acids: CASTLLGAQETQYF. CDR3 in DNA: TGCGCCAGCACCTTACTGGGGGCCCAAGAGACCCAGTACTTC.

The chain has TRBV5-1 and TRBJ2-5; 7 bases fit TRBD1. Trimming took 9 bases from V and 1 from J; bases not matched to a gene: 9. In germline, CDR1 is SGHRS, CDR2 YFSETQ. The CDR3 consists of 14 residues. The CDR3 sequence: CATSPGQLQETQYF. The CDR3 DNA sequence: TGCGCCACCTCACCGGGACAGCTCCAAGAGACCCAGTACTTC.

The chain carries TRBV21-1 and TRBJ1-2; TRBD1, as called in the table, went unchecked against the DNA. TRBV21-1 is a known pseudogene. The CDR3 consists of 18 residues. DNA of the CDR3: TGTGCCAGCAGCAACCACCCTGGACAGGGGACTGCTAACTATGGCTACACCTTC. Its protein is CASSNHPGQGTANYGYTF.

The chain carries TRBV11-2 and TRBJ2-3; TRBD1 matches at 9 bases. Trimming removed 4 bases from V and 5 bases from J; junction bases left unmatched: 4. The germline V gene encodes CDR1 SGHAT and CDR2 FQNNGV. The CDR3 is 14 residues long. CDR3 coding DNA: TGTGCCAGCAGCTCACAGGGGGCCGGAGATACGCAGTATTTT. Amino acid sequence: CASSSQGAGDTQYF.

Details on this clone: The same CDR3 is also encoded by other DNA sequences in this sample. The CDR3 sequence: CASSFVRGGYNEQFF. CDR3 sequence (DNA): TGTGCCAGCAGCTTCGTTCGCGGGGGCTACAATGAGCAGTTCTTC. The chain combines TRBV7-9 with TRBJ2-1; 7 bases map to TRBD2. Germline values: CDR1 SEHNR, CDR2 FQNEAQ (reference sequence). V lost 3 bases and J lost 3; bases outside the gene matches: 5. The CDR3 extends over 15 amino acids.

This clone was detected only a few times. The chain combines TRBV5-1 with TRBJ2-3, with D tentatively TRBD1 (6 bases). Trimming removed 1 base from V and 4 bases from J, with 13 bases in between. Germline-derived CDR1 and CDR2 are SGHRS and YFSETQ. The CDR3 has 15 residues. CDR3: CASSLRGAGADTQYF. CDR3 bases: TGCGCCAGCAGCTTGCGAGGTGCAGGGGCAGATACGCAGTATTTT.

This chain joins TRBV7-6 and TRBJ2-1; possibly TRBD2 for D (7 bases). CDR1 is SGHVS, CDR2 FNYEAQ, per germline. V was cut by 1 base and J by 7 bases, with 14 bases left in between. This CDR3 comprises 15 residues. Here the CDR3 DNA reads TGTGCCAGCAGCTTAGGGGGGGGCGGGTGGAATGAGCAGTTCTTC. Its translation is CASSLGGGGWNEQFF. Complete variable domain (other parts from reference TRBV7-6 and TRBJ2-1): GAGVSQSPRYKVTKRGQDVALRCDPISGHVSLYWYRQALGQGPEFLTYFNYEAQQDKSGLPNDRFSAERPEGSISTLTIQRTEQRDSAMYRCASSLGGGGWNEQFFGPGTRLTVL.

The V and J genes are TRBV19 and TRBJ2-5, with TRBD2 matching over 9 bases. V shed 5 bases, J shed 5 bases, and the junction held 6 bases outside the gene matches. Germline V CDR1 and CDR2: LNHDA, SQIVND (reference sequence). The length of the CDR3 is 14 residues. CDR3 sequence reads: CASSPTSGRETQYF. Written as DNA, the CDR3 is TGTGCCAGTAGTCCGACTAGCGGTCGGGAGACCCAGTACTTC.

The chain is built from TRBV28 and TRBJ2-6, with 8 bases matching TRBD1. Trimming took 8 bases from V and 12 from J; bases not matched to a gene: 9. The germline V gene encodes CDR1 MDHEN and CDR2 SYDVKM. This CDR3 is 13 amino acids long. Here the CDR3 DNA reads TGTGCCAGCCGGACAGGGCATCCCACCGTCCTGACTTTC. Amino acid sequence: CASRTGHPTVLTF.

There are a few counts of this clone. The rearrangement links TRBV20-1 to TRBJ1-6, with no clear D. Germline values: CDR1 DFQATT, CDR2 SNEGSKA (reference sequence). V lost 3 bases to trimming and J lost 9 bases, with 12 bases between them. This CDR3 has 13 residues. CDR3 nucleotides: TGCAGTGCTAGTCCGGGGTACGGTTCACCCCTCCACTTT. Translated: CSASPGYGSPLHF.